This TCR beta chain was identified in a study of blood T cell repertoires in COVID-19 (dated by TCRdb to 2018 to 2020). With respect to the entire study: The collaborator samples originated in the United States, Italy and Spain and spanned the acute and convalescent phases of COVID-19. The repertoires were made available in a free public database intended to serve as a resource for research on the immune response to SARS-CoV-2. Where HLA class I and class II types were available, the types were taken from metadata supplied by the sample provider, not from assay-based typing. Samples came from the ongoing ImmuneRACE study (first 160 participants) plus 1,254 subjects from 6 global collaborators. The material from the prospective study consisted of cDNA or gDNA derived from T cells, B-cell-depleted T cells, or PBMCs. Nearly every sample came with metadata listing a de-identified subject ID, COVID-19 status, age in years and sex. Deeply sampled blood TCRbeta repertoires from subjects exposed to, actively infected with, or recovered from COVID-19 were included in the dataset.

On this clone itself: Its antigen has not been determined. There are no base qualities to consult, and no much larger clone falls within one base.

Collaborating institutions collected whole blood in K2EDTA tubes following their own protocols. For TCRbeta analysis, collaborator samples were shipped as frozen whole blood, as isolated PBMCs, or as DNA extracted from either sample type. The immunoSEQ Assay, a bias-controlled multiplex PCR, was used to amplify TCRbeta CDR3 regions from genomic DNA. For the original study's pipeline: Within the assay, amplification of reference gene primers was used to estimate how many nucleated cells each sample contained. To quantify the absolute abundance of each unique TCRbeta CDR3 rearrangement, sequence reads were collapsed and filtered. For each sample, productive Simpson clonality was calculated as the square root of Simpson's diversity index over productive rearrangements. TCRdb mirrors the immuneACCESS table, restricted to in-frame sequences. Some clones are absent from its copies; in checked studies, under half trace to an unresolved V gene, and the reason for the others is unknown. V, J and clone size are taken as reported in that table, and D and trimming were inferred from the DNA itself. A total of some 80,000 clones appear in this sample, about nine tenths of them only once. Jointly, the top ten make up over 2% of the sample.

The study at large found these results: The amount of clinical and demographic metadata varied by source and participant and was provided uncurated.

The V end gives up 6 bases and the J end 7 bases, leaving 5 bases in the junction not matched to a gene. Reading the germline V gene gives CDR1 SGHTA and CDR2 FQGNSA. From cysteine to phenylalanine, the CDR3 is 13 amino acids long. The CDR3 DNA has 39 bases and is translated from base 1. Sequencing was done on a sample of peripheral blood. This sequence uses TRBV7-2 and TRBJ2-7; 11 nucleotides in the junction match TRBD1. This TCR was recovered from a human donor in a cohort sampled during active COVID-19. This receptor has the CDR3 CASSPGQGVEQYF. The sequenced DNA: TGTGCCAGCAGTCCGGGACAGGGGGTAGAGCAGTACTTC.